The 14 T cell receptor delta chains listed next were all sequenced from one sample in a study of human gamma delta and Vdelta1 T cells (dated by TCRdb to the late 2010s). The library relied on PCR. Data came from an Illumina MiSeq. TCRdb reran clone calling on the public reads with CATT; rows sharing one DNA sequence were then combined. In this sample the table shows some 13,000 delta-chain clones, around 49% of which occur a single time. Of the sample, over 1.2% is held by the ten largest clones. No antigen has been assigned to these receptors. Sequences were obtained from Vdelta1 gamma-delta T cells from blood grown in culture (DOT cells). The cell subset or site label corresponds to: Delta One T cells, in vitro expanded/differentiated Vd1+ gamma-delta T cells. These receptors were obtained from a human donor in good health.

This clone was detected a few times. The chain employs TRDV1 and TRDJ1; 8 bases are shared with TRDD3. The V gene's germline CDR1 is TSWWSYY and CDR2 QGS. The CDR3 length is 25 residues. The trim removed 1 base at V and 4 bases at J, leaving 35 bases unmatched. CDR3 DNA sequence: TGTGCTCTTGGGGAACGGGGGTCCCCATCTATGGCTTCTTATTCGAACTGGGGGCTAGGCGATAAACTCATCTTT. Protein product: CALGERGSPSMASYSNWGLGDKLIF.

This sequence joins TRDV3 and TRDJ1; TRDD3 matches 12 bases. There are 20 residues in the CDR3. Germline V gives CDR1 TVYSNPD, CDR2 GDNSRS (reference sequence). Unmatched junction bases numbered 19, after V lost 2 bases and J lost 0 bases. CDR3 in amino acids: CAFRTGGYRFGRPNTDKLIF. CDR3 in DNA: TGTGCCTTTCGTACTGGGGGATACCGCTTTGGTCGTCCTAACACCGATAAACTCATCTTT.

The rearrangement joins TRDV1 to TRDJ1; 7 nucleotides align to TRDD3. The germline V gene has CDR1 TSWWSYY and CDR2 QGS. This CDR3 region has 20 residues. Trimming took 0 bases from V and 2 from J; bases not matched to a gene: 18. CDR3 loop: CALGELVPYRTWGGTDKLIF. In nucleotides, the CDR3 is TGTGCTCTTGGGGAACTAGTTCCCTATAGAACCTGGGGGGGAACCGATAAACTCATCTTT.

The chain employs TRDV1 and TRDJ1, with 11 bases lining up with TRDD3. The V gene end was trimmed by 1 base and the J gene end by 0 bases; junction bases not matched to a gene: 22. From germline, CDR1 is TSWWSYY and CDR2 QGS. This CDR3 comprises 23 residues. The CDR3 nucleotides read TGTGCTCTTGGGGAACCGCACTTCCTACGTCTGGTGGGGGATACGGGGTACACCGATAAACTCATCTTT. This sequence encodes CALGEPHFLRLVGDTGYTDKLIF.

V usage is TRDV1 and J usage is TRDJ1; 11 bases are shared with TRDD3. Losses at the gene ends were 3 bases for V and 0 bases for J; bases not matched to a gene: 24. The CDR3 has 23 residues. Germline values: CDR1 TSWWSYY, CDR2 QGS. Written as DNA, the CDR3 is TGTGCTCTTGGGGATCCGTCCTACCGGTTGGTGGGGGATACGCAGCGGTACACCGATAAACTCATCTTT. Residues: CALGDPSYRLVGDTQRYTDKLIF.

The V call is TRDV1, the J call TRDJ1; D may be TRDD3 (5 bases). The CDR3 sequence is 26 residues long. CDR1 and CDR2 (germline): TSWWSYY, QGS. Trimming took off 0 bases at V and 3 bases at J, with 44 bases between the two ends. The DNA of the CDR3 is TGTGCTCTTGGGGAACTAGGTCCCTCCCCAAGAGACCAATGGCCCTGGGAAACCCATCAATCCGATAAACTCATCTTT. Amino acids: CALGELGPSPRDQWPWETHQSDKLIF.

This sequence joins TRDV1 and TRDJ1; 9 nucleotides align to TRDD3. J lost 8 bases, V lost 1 base, and 17 bases had no gene match. The CDR3 length is 18 residues. Germline CDR1 and CDR2: TSWWSYY and QGS. This CDR3 is CALGEPFFHPGDTWKLIF. As DNA, the CDR3 is TGTGCTCTTGGGGAACCCTTCTTCCACCCGGGGGATACTTGGAAACTCATCTTT.

The V call is TRDV1, the J call TRDJ1, with 13 bases aligning to TRDD3. CDR1 TSWWSYY and CDR2 QGS come from the germline V gene. CDR3 length equals 18 residues. The trim removed 1 base at V and 3 bases at J, leaving 8 bases unmatched. CDR3 DNA sequence: TGTGCTCTTGGGGAACCGAAGCTTACTGGGGGATACGCCGATAAACTCATCTTT. Translation gives CALGEPKLTGGYADKLIF.

This clone was seen only a few times. The V call is TRDV1, the J call TRDJ1; the match to TRDD2 covers 8 bases. Trimming at V came to 0 bases and at J to 5 bases, leaving 47 bases not matched to a gene. Germline lookup yields CDR1 TSWWSYY and CDR2 QGS. The CDR3 has 29 amino acids. CDR3 region: CALGELSRKQAQGGQAPSYVRTGSDKLIF. The CDR3 DNA sequence: TGTGCTCTTGGGGAACTATCGAGAAAACAAGCCCAGGGGGGTCAAGCGCCTTCCTATGTCCGTACTGGAAGTGATAAACTCATCTTT.

The chain has TRDV1 and TRDJ1; D is possibly TRDD2 or TRDD3 (7 bases each). Germline loops: CDR1 TSWWSYY, CDR2 QGS. CDR3 length: 21 amino acids. The V end was cut by 4 bases, the J end by 0 bases, with 30 bases between. The CDR3 is CALGGIPTWGTPTQYTDKLIF. CDR3 in DNA: TGTGCTCTTGGGGGAATTCCTACGTGGGGGACACCTACGCAGTACACCGATAAACTCATCTTT.

This clone turned up a few times. The V gene is TRDV1, the J gene TRDJ1; tentative D call: TRDD2 (9 bases). The CDR3 runs to 22 residues. Trimming cost V 4 bases and J 0 bases, with 33 bases left between them. Germline lookup yields CDR1 TSWWSYY and CDR2 QGS. In DNA form, the CDR3 reads TGTGCTCTTGGGGCAACCCACCGGCCTTCCTACGGTACTGGGGGCTACACCGATAAACTCATCTTT. Protein sequence: CALGATHRPSYGTGGYTDKLIF.

There are a few counts of this clone. The chain couples TRDV1 to TRDJ1, with D possibly being TRDD2 (6 bases). This CDR3 region has 19 residues. The germline V gene encodes CDR1 TSWWSYY and CDR2 QGS. The V gene lost 4 bases and the J gene lost 10 bases, with 34 bases spanning the gap. CDR3 amino acids: CALGVSKAFQLRTAQGLIF. The CDR3 DNA sequence: TGTGCTCTTGGGGTCTCGAAGGCCTTCCAGCTTCGTACTGCGCAAGGACTCATCTTT.

Within the sample, this clone is medium-sized. The chain links TRDV1 to TRDJ1; D is ambiguous. Trimming left V 8 bases short and J 2 bases short, with 6 bases between. Per the germline V gene, CDR1 is TSWWSYY and CDR2 is QGS. This CDR3 is 11 amino acids long. CDR3 nucleotide sequence: TGTGCTCTTAAGCGTACCGATAAACTCATCTTT. Translating gives CALKRTDKLIF.

This sequence joins TRDV1 and TRDJ1, with 7 bases aligning to TRDD3. V dropped 6 bases and J dropped 0; count of bases not matched to a gene: 19. CDR3 size: 19 residues. The germline gives CDR1 TSWWSYY, CDR2 QGS. The CDR3 nucleotides read TGTGCTCTTGGTCCTTGTCCCTGGTTGACTGGGGATTACACCGATAAACTCATCTTT. Residues: CALGPCPWLTGDYTDKLIF.